Below, 2 T cell receptor beta chains from the same sample are listed, as sequenced in a study of post-analysis software for immune sequencing data. General study results and limits: About five TRBV segments, including TRBV5-6, TRBV5-1 and TRBV20-1, were more frequent in patients than controls.

For these receptors, no antigen is known. cDNA libraries for TCR beta contained unique molecular identifiers. TCRdb redid the calling of the PCR reads with MiXCR, one entry per CDR3 protein. The sample has roughly 870,000 distinct CDR3 sequences; around 53% are singletons. The sequenced material came from blood. The receptor set was obtained from a girl between 10 and 17 years old with multiple sclerosis.

This clonotype occurred a few times. An end of the junction does not agree with germline; a read error may underlie this. The chain couples TRBV7-7 to TRBJ2-1, with 14 bases identical to TRBD2. CDR3 size: 16 residues. The germline CDR1 and CDR2 sequences are SSHAT and FNYEAQ (reference sequence). CDR3: CASSRLAGGPYNEQFF. The CDR3 DNA is TGTGCTAGCAGTCGACTAGCGGGAGGGCCCTACAATGAGCAGTTCTTC. The entire variable domain, with the rest obtained from reference TRBV7-7 and TRBJ2-1, is as follows: GAGVSQSPRYKVTKRGQDVTLRCDPISSHATLYWYQQALGQGPEFLTYFNYEAQPDKSGLPSDRFSAERPEGSISTLTIQRTEQRDSAMYRCASSRLAGGPYNEQFFGPGTRLTVL.

The chain carries TRBV29-1 and TRBJ2-1; 9 bases line up with TRBD2. The CDR3 sequence is 14 residues long. The germline V gene encodes CDR1 SQVTM and CDR2 ANQGSEA. The V segment lost 2 bases and the J segment 13 bases; nucleotides outside the gene matches: 12. The CDR3, as DNA: TGCAGCGTTGAATACGGGCGGGAGGGTACGGAACAGTTCTTC. Its translation: CSVEYGREGTEQFF.